The clone carrying this TCR beta chain was seen a handful of times. The antigen is undetermined. This table comes from immunoSEQ multiplex PCR, and its TCRdb copy is limited to in-frame clones, with some not included. This table has about 1 million clones, 70% to 80% appearing once. The sample is drawn from a study of shared clonotypes between healthy human individuals. General study points: Clonotype sharing among donors was expected to depend on sequencing depth.

Into CD45RA+ naive and CD45RA-negative memory subsets, the CD4+ cells were split. Per the germline V gene, CDR1 is SGHAT and CDR2 is FQNNGV. V lost 5 bases and J lost 3; bases outside the gene matches: 6. The CDR3 is made up of 15 amino acids. The sequence came from a man aged 18 to 30 in good health. V usage is TRBV11-2 and J usage is TRBJ1-5; 8 bases line up with TRBD1. The sequencing sample was made of memory CD4+ T cells sorted from blood. Stated subset: CD45RA-negative fraction. CDR3 in DNA: TGTGCCAGCAGCCCAGGGGGCGGAAACAATCAGCCCCAGCATTTT. This translates into CASSPGGGNNQPQHF.